This record concerns one T cell receptor beta chain sequence. This specimen comes from a study of PD-1 blockade in classical Hodgkin lymphoma. Time point given: cycle 4 day 1 (C4D1), after 5 to 7 weeks of nivolumab. Relapses following autologous stem cell transplantation were seen in all patients, with brentuximab vedotin exposure varying. Under best response, outcomes were complete response, partial response or progressive disease. CDR1 and CDR2 (germline): SGHDN, FVKESK. The germline V and J ends were trimmed by 1 base and 6 bases, with 10 bases remaining between them. The CDR3 has 13 amino acids. Assay used: immunoSEQ multiplex PCR; TCRdb lists only in-frame clones, some missing. The table records 45,000 to 55,000 clones, roughly 80% of them present only once.

The sample here was peripheral blood mononuclear cells (PBMCs), taken before the fourth cycle of nivolumab. The V call is TRBV14, the J call TRBJ2-7, with D hard to call. The sequence derives from a human donor with classical Hodgkin lymphoma. CDR3 nucleotides: TGTGCCAGCAGCCAAGTATGGTCATTCGAGCAGTACTTC. It is translated as CASSQVWSFEQYF.